These 26 T cell receptor beta chains share one sample of origin, sequenced in a study of control samples from healthy donors and cancer patients. Sequencing was performed with immunoSEQ multiplex PCR; in TCRdb, only in-frame clones are kept and a portion is missing. This repertoire shows under 450,000 clones, 90% found once; its top ten account for around 6.8%. The sample consisted of PBMCs. All receptors derive from a man aged 35 to 55 with head and neck cancer.

The chain couples TRBV6-6 to TRBJ1-6; 8 bases are a match to TRBD1. CDR3 length equals 14 residues. Germline values: CDR1 MNHNY, CDR2 SVGAGI (reference sequence). Trimming took 2 bases from V and 10 from J; bases not matched to a gene: 4. In DNA, the CDR3 is TGTGCCAGCAGTTACGTCACAGGGGGGTCACCCCTCCACTTT. Encoded protein: CASSYVTGGSPLHF.

The rearrangement joins TRBV24-1 to TRBJ2-5; no definite D call. The germline V and J ends were trimmed by 4 bases and 5 bases, with 13 bases remaining between them. The CDR3 spans 14 residues. Germline values: CDR1 KGHDR, CDR2 SFDVKD. The CDR3 here is CATSDVQVGETQYF. CDR3 in DNA: TGTGCCACCAGTGACGTTCAAGTCGGGGAGACCCAGTACTTC.

J is TRBJ1-1 and V is TRBV18; D is uncertain. Between the trimmed V and J ends, which lost 4 bases and 2 bases, there was a span of 11 bases. Germline V gives CDR1 KGHSH, CDR2 LQKENI. The CDR3 loop spans 14 amino acids. The CDR3 loop reads CASSLTGANTEAFF. CDR3 DNA sequence: TGTGCCAGCTCACTCACGGGTGCCAACACTGAAGCTTTCTTT.

The chain links TRBV14 to TRBJ2-1, with D possibly being TRBD1 (6 bases). V was clipped by 0 bases and J by 9 bases, with 12 bases between them. CDR1 and CDR2 from the germline V gene are SGHDN and FVKESK. The CDR3 extends over 14 amino acids. The DNA of the CDR3 is TGTGCCAGCAGCCAAGAGGCCAGGGGTTTTGAGCAGTTCTTC. Its protein product is CASSQEARGFEQFF.

The J gene is TRBJ1-2, the V gene TRBV28; weak D call: TRBD1 (6 bases). The CDR3 runs 14 residues. CDR1 MDHEN and CDR2 SYDVKM come from the germline V gene. Trimming pared 7 bases from V and 0 bases from J, leaving 12 bases between. Here the CDR3 DNA reads TGTGCCAGCACCGCCCGGGACACTAACTATGGCTACACCTTC. Amino acid sequence: CASTARDTNYGYTF.

V and J are TRBV19 and TRBJ1-3; D unresolved. This CDR3 contains 14 residues. Trimming pared 5 bases from V and 0 bases from J, leaving 8 bases between. Germline V lookup: CDR1 LNHDA, CDR2 SQIVND (reference sequence). CDR3 sequence (DNA): TGTGCCAGTAGTCCGGGCAACTCTGGAAACACCATATATTTT. Residues: CASSPGNSGNTIYF.

The CDR3 region is CATSDGQSNPYEQYF. For the CDR3, the DNA is TGTGCCACCAGTGATGGGCAGAGTAACCCTTACGAGCAGTACTTC. The gene calls are TRBV24-1 and TRBJ2-7; the D is unclear. CDR3 length equals 15 residues. The germline gives CDR1 KGHDR, CDR2 SFDVKD. The V and J ends lost 3 bases and 4 bases respectively, with 15 bases between them.

The chain employs TRBV5-1 and TRBJ2-3, with D hard to call. CDR3 length equals 13 residues. Germline lookup yields CDR1 SGHRS and CDR2 YFSETQ. The V and J ends lost 4 bases and 5 bases respectively, with 11 bases between them. The CDR3 reads CASSVRPGDTQYF. CDR3 coding DNA: TGCGCCAGCAGCGTTCGACCCGGAGATACGCAGTATTTT.

The chain links TRBV5-6 to TRBJ1-1, with a possible D match to TRBD1 (5 bases). Trimming left V 2 bases short and J 5 bases short, with 19 bases between. The CDR3 has 16 amino acids. Looked up from germline, CDR1 is SGHDT and CDR2 is YYEEEE. The CDR3 DNA follows: TGTGCCAGCAGCTTCGATTGGGGGTTGGAGGGGACTGAAGCTTTCTTT. It yields the protein CASSFDWGLEGTEAFF. Full variable domain (missing parts from reference TRBV5-6 and TRBJ1-1): DAGVTQSPTHLIKTRGQQVTLRCSPKSGHDTVSWYQQALGQGPQFIFQYYEEEERQRGNFPDRFSGHQFPNYSSELNVNALLLGDSALYLCASSFDWGLEGTEAFFGQGTRLTVV.

This clone has more than one count but fewer than ten. The chain combines TRBV7-2 with TRBJ2-7; 10 bases map to TRBD1. The ends lost 6 bases at V and 3 bases at J; junction bases unmatched: 14. CDR1 is SGHTA, CDR2 FQGNSA, per germline. CDR3 length equals 17 residues. CDR3 bases: TGTGCCAGCAGACTCCTCCCACCCGGGACAGGGGACTACGAGCAGTACTTC. This sequence encodes CASRLLPPGTGDYEQYF.

This clone has a single count. CDR3 bases: TGCAGCGTTTATAGCGCCAACTACGAGCAGTACTTC. Amino acids: CSVYSANYEQYF. The chain is built from TRBV29-1 and TRBJ2-7, with TRBD2 as a possible D gene (5 bases). From germline, CDR1 is SQVTM and CDR2 ANQGSEA. The V and J ends lost 5 bases and 3 bases respectively, with 11 bases between them. CDR3 length: 12 amino acids.

V usage is TRBV19 and J usage is TRBJ1-5, with 7 bases matching TRBD1. The length of the CDR3 is 15 residues. Germline CDR1 reads LNHDA; CDR2 reads SQIVND (reference sequence). Trimming took 6 bases from V and 5 from J; bases not matched to a gene: 10. CDR3 region: CASSIDRVDDQPQHF. The CDR3, as DNA: TGTGCCAGTAGCATCGACAGGGTCGATGATCAGCCCCAGCATTTT.

The chain joins TRBV27 to TRBJ2-2; D unclear. CDR1 is MNHEY and CDR2 is SMNVEV in the germline V gene (reference sequence). Between the trimmed V and J ends, which lost 3 bases and 4 bases, there was a span of 9 bases. The CDR3 runs to 14 residues. The CDR3 DNA sequence: TGTGCCAGCAGTTTGAAGACTCCCACCGGGGAGCTGTTTTTT. It translates to CASSLKTPTGELFF.

The rearrangement links TRBV13 to TRBJ2-2; either TRBD1 or TRBD2 may supply D (5 bases each). CDR3 length equals 15 residues. The ends were cut back, 5 bases at V and 5 bases at J, with 15 bases in the middle. CDR1 PRHDT and CDR2 FYEKMQ come from the germline V gene (reference sequence). CDR3 sequence: CASSPIGGRTGELFF. DNA of the CDR3: TGTGCCAGCAGCCCTATTGGGGGTCGAACCGGGGAGCTGTTTTTT.

The chain joins TRBV7-2 to TRBJ1-3; D perhaps matches TRBD1 (5 bases). CDR1 is SGHTA and CDR2 is FQGNSA in the germline V gene. V was shortened by 6 bases and J by 2 bases, with 14 bases between the two germline ends. The CDR3 spans 15 residues. CDR3 sequence reads: CASSPRGLAGNTIYF. CDR3 nucleotides: TGTGCCAGCAGTCCAAGGGGATTGGCTGGAAACACCATATATTTT.

The rearrangement uses TRBV7-9 and TRBJ2-7; 12 nucleotides agree with TRBD1. The CDR3 extends over 16 amino acids. V lost 3 bases, J lost 7 bases, and 10 bases stayed unmatched. Germline V gives CDR1 SEHNR, CDR2 FQNEAQ (reference sequence). CDR3 sequence (DNA): TGTGCCAGCAGCTTTGATACGGGACAGGGGGCGAATGAGCAGTACTTC. Translated: CASSFDTGQGANEQYF.

The chain carries TRBV23-1 and TRBJ1-3; tentatively, D is TRBD1 (5 bases). Being an ORF, TRBV23-1 has a function that is uncertain. Trimming removed 8 bases from V and 4 bases from J, with 18 bases in between. The length of the CDR3 is 15 residues. The CDR3 is CASVTWRGLGNTIYF. CDR3 DNA sequence: TGCGCCAGCGTTACATGGAGGGGTTTGGGAAACACCATATATTTT.

The V call is TRBV7-2, the J call TRBJ1-1, with a weak D call TRBD1 (5 bases). The CDR3 contains 15 residues. V was pared by 2 bases and J by 4 bases, with 14 bases between. Germline assignment: CDR1 SGHTA and CDR2 FQGNSA. The CDR3 here is CASSLRGGSTTEAFF. The CDR3 region has the DNA TGTGCCAGCAGCTTAAGGGGTGGCAGCACCACTGAAGCTTTCTTT.

The genes are TRBV6-5 and TRBJ2-7; perhaps TRBD1 as D (6 bases). Germline-derived CDR1 and CDR2 are MNHEY and SVGAGI. The CDR3 is 14 amino acids. The V end lost 11 bases, the J end lost 2 bases, and 19 bases lay between the germline ends. The CDR3 loop reads CAGPGQGPTYEQYF. The CDR3 DNA reads TGTGCCGGCCCAGGCCAGGGGCCGACCTACGAGCAGTACTTC.

The rearrangement links TRBV19 to TRBJ2-1, with TRBD2 identical over 7 bases. The CDR3 loop spans 18 amino acids. Germline loops: CDR1 LNHDA, CDR2 SQIVND (reference sequence). J was trimmed by 1 base and V by 0 bases; bases with no gene match: 9. CDR3 coding DNA: TGTGCCAGTAGTATAGATCAGGGCGGGAGTTTTTCCTACAATGAGCAGTTCTTC. Encoded protein: CASSIDQGGSFSYNEQFF.

The V call is TRBV6-1, the J call TRBJ2-7; TRBD1 matches at 7 bases. Germline trimming cut 2 bases from V and 3 bases from J; bases unmatched to any gene: 10. CDR1 MNHNS and CDR2 SASEGT come from the germline V gene. This CDR3 region has 16 residues. Here the CDR3 DNA reads TGTGCCAGCAGTGAATTTACCGGGACAGCGAACTACGAGCAGTACTTC. This gives the protein CASSEFTGTANYEQYF.

The chain is built from TRBV5-8 and TRBJ2-7; the D is unclear. V was trimmed by 1 base and J by 6 bases, leaving 5 bases between them. Per germline, CDR1 SGHTS and CDR2 YDEGEE. The length of the CDR3 is 11 residues. The CDR3 region has the DNA TGTGCCAGCAGCTTGTGGCGCGAGCAGTACTTC. Its protein is CASSLWREQYF.

J is TRBJ1-5 and V is TRBV19; D not resolved. V dropped 3 bases and J dropped 2 bases, with 8 bases sitting between them. Germline CDR1 LNHDA, CDR2 SQIVND (reference sequence). This CDR3 region has 14 residues. The CDR3 region is CASSMAGGNQPQHF. CDR3 bases: TGTGCCAGTAGTATGGCAGGCGGCAATCAGCCCCAGCATTTT.

The chain recombines TRBV7-2 with TRBJ2-5, with a tentative D call TRBD1 (6 bases). Germline V gene sequence: CDR1 SGHTA, CDR2 FQGNSA. There are 14 residues in the CDR3. The V end was cut by 2 bases, the J end by 4 bases, with 11 bases between. DNA of the CDR3: TGTGCCAGCAGCTTAAAAGTGGGGGCAGAGACCCAGTACTTC. Translated: CASSLKVGAETQYF.

This sequence joins TRBV28 and TRBJ1-3, with D hard to call. The V gene's germline CDR1 is MDHEN and CDR2 SYDVKM. V was trimmed by 2 bases and J by 0 bases, leaving 2 bases between them. CDR3 length: 13 amino acids. CDR3 in amino acids: CASSLDSGNTIYF. The CDR3 DNA sequence: TGTGCCAGCAGTTTAGACTCTGGAAACACCATATATTTT.

The chain joins TRBV7-3 to TRBJ2-5; possibly TRBD1 or TRBD2 for D (5 bases each). This CDR3 has 15 amino acids. The germline V gene has CDR1 SGHTA and CDR2 FQGTGA. Trimming shortened V by 3 bases and J by 7 bases, and 18 bases separated the two germline ends. CDR3 nucleotide sequence: TGTGCCAGCAGCTTGTCCGGGCCGAATGGGGGGACCCAGTACTTC. Translation gives CASSLSGPNGGTQYF.